This TCR beta chain was documented in a study of T cell responses to AZD1222 COVID-19 vaccine. Study results and limitations: Spike-specific TCR breadth and depth were elevated following two AZD1222 doses.

Details on this clone: No antigen is known for it.

The CDR3 has 16 amino acids. Trimming removed 6 bases at V and 8 bases at J, with 22 bases between. Germline V lookup: CDR1 MNHEY, CDR2 SMNVEV (reference sequence). The table came from immunoSEQ multiplex PCR; TCRdb's copy has only in-frame clones and leaves some out. The sample carries 130,000 to 150,000 clones, around nine tenths recorded once. The receptor's source is an adult in good health. The chain links TRBV27 to TRBJ1-4; D unresolved. The material was peripheral blood, obtained on day 0 of MenACWY control vaccination. The CDR3 sequence: CASSPGPGPSWEKLFF. The CDR3 coding sequence is TGTGCCAGCAGCCCCGGGCCCGGGCCCTCGTGGGAAAAACTGTTTTTT.